The sequence of this TCR beta chain was determined in a study of brain metastases from non-small cell lung cancer (dated by TCRdb to between 2018 and 2021). About the full investigation: The immune microenvironment of paired resected primary tumors and brain metastases from non-small-cell lung cancer patients was profiled. The study at large found these results: TCR repertoires were found to be largely shared between paired brain metastases and primary tumors, although sparse T-cell densities were observed in the brain metastases. T-cell infiltration was lower in brain metastases than in primary tumors (P < 0.001). T-cell clones were apparently expanded in 60% to 80% of brain metastases relative to the matched primary tumors.

Libraries came from the immunoSEQ multiplex PCR assay. Sequencing of the T-cell receptor beta chain repertoire was carried out together with a 770-gene immune expression panel. Held by TCRdb, this immuneACCESS table contains in-frame sequences only and omits some clones. Under half of the omission traces to an unresolved V gene where checked; the cause of the rest is unknown. This sample holds about 440 clones; around four fifths were observed only once. The ten most abundant clones make up less than 65% of the sample. A cohort of 30 to 50 patients with surgically resected non-small-cell lung cancer, for whom both primary tumor and brain metastasis specimens were available, was included. The tumor specimens consisted of archival formalin-fixed, paraffin-embedded tissues. Via the germline V gene (reference sequence), CDR1 is SGHNT and CDR2 YYREEE. The V end loses 0 bases and the J end loses 2 bases, and a stretch of 9 bases separates them. The CDR3 goes from the cysteine to the phenylalanine over 15 residues. Only the CDR3 DNA stays, 45 bases, in frame from base 1.

Of note for this clone: Its recognized antigen is unknown. Base qualities were left out, and no much larger clone turns up one base away.

Material: tissue from a brain metastasis. The sample's cell subset or site label, decoded: resected brain metastasis paired with primary lung tumor. This receptor was obtained from a donor at least 40 years old with non-small cell lung cancer. Recombination linked TRBV5-4 to TRBJ2-1, and TRBD2 may be the D gene, going by 5 matching bases. The CDR3 region: CASSLGAGPYNEQFF. The DNA is as follows: TGTGCCAGCAGCTTGGGTGCGGGTCCCTACAATGAGCAGTTCTTC.